Listed here is a single T cell receptor (beta chain). The sample is drawn from a study of T cells expressing NK-cell markers. The CDR3 is made up of 18 amino acids. Germline CDR1 is LGHNA and CDR2 is YNFKEQ. TCRdb reprocessed the 5' RACE reads and stores each CDR3 protein as one record, lacking DNA. The table for this sample gives about 150,000 distinct CDR3 sequences. The sequencing input was blood T cells: a sorted CD56 or NKG2C T cell subset, CD4+ or CD8+ T cells, or bulk PBMC T cells (not recorded which). The chain links TRBV4-2 to TRBJ2-4; without DNA, the TCRdb call of TRBD2 cannot be checked. The TCR was taken from a man between 18 and 69 years old in good health. The CDR3 reads CASSQSYSGELAKNIQYF.